This TCR beta chain derives from a study of human T cells and chemical hapten exposure (dated by TCRdb to the early 2020s). Background for the entire study: For sensitization, 2% DPC in acetone was applied to a roughly 2 cm by roughly 2 cm area of upper inner arm skin. The patient cohort, mostly female, included alopecia areata with under or over 50% scalp involvement, alopecia totalis and alopecia universalis. Patients additionally received weekly therapeutic DPC doses to the scalp throughout the approximately 24-week study period. Blood for TCR sequencing was provided by twenty-nine alopecia patients at one to four time points (pre-sensitization, 2, 6 and 24 weeks). Libraries were pooled for sequencing, and per-sample TCR yields varied mainly because of small differences in library volumes within the pool. This study followed changes in the peripheral blood TCR repertoire in vivo during primary and secondary sensitization of alopecia patients to the hapten diphenylcyclopropenone (DPC). Patient blood was sampled pre-sensitization (week 0) and at 2, 6 and about 24 weeks after DPC sensitization. Patch testing was performed on the upper back with Finn chambers containing 0.01% DPC, and the patch tests were scored after 6 days according to International Contact Dermatitis Research Group standards. Broader findings and caveats from the paper: Repeated subsampling changed both the strength of the expansion versus patch-test correlation and the threshold at which that correlation became significant. DPC sensitization did not change how many TCRs were above 1 in 1000 frequency, and no evidence was found of alterations in global repertoire structure. Alopecia, a presumed autoimmune disease, was present in all patients, so the immune response of the patients might differ from that of healthy individuals. Patch test score correlated positively with the number of PT1 expanded TCRs, reaching significance at thresholds 8, 16 and 32 but not at 4. Significantly more large CDR3 similarity clusters were formed by expanded TCRs than by pre-sensitization or healthy control sets, consistent with antigen-driven responses.

The library was built by means of RACE. The sequencing machine was a NextSeq 500. Library preparation attached unique molecular identifiers to individual cDNA molecules for quantitative, reproducible TCR counting. Each blood RNA sample was used to sequence both TCR alpha and TCR beta chains. As for how the authors treated the data: The median number of TCRs per sample was around 100,000, ranging from 23,224 to 690,600. V, J and CDR3 annotation of the TCR reads was carried out using the Decombinator software suite. For PS versus PT1 abundance plots, all samples were subsampled to the same number of TCRs (28,000). TCRs were defined as expanded if absent before sensitization and observed at least eight times at the 2-week time point. TCRdb reran the public reads through fastp at Q25 and MiXCR, keeping productive beta chains. Records with the same CDR3 protein are collapsed into one entry carrying the most frequent genes and DNA. What appears here as the V and J calls and clone size reflects TCRdb's work, not the paper's. This sample gives 90,000 to 140,000 distinct CDR3 sequences in total; 30% to 35% of them show up just once. Around 2.5% of the sample is taken by the ten largest.

This clonotype showed up just a few times. Its recognized antigen is unknown. No clone much larger than this one lies a single base away; base qualities are absent. For CDR1 and CDR2, the germline V gene (reference sequence) lists MNHEY and SMNVEV. Counted from cysteine to phenylalanine, this CDR3 has 14 amino acids. Left in the record is the CDR3 DNA by itself, 42 bases read in frame from the first base. Trimming leaves V shorter by 4 bases and J shorter by 2 bases, with the junction holding 4 bases beyond the gene matches. Explained via the paper, the time point label denotes: patch test 3, about 24 weeks after DPC sensitization. This sample's treatment or condition label indicates: therapeutic diphenylcyclopropenone sensitization with weekly scalp DPC. At every patch-test visit, the blood draw took place before the patch test was put on. To be eligible, patients had to be aged 18 to 70, diagnosed with alopecia and judged suitable for DPC therapy, while pregnant patients were excluded. Total RNA was isolated from unfractionated whole blood collected in Tempus Blood RNA tubes.

This TCR came from a man in his forties with alopecia areata. Some clones in this sample may be carry-over from other donors' samples. Recombination joined TRBV27 with TRBJ2-5; TRBD1 aligns with 7 central bases. Material: whole blood, obtained in connection with sensitization to the hapten diphenylcyclopropenone (DPC). CDR3 protein: CASSSDRVQETQYF. The base sequence is TGTGCCAGCAGTTCAGACAGGGTTCAAGAGACCCAGTACTTC.